This T cell receptor (beta chain) was identified in a study of cytomegalovirus exposure and HLA in healthy donors. The PCR used 60 Vbeta and 13 Jbeta primers. The method was immunoSEQ multiplex PCR; TCRdb's version includes in-frame clones alone and lacks a portion of them. This table has roughly 130,000 clones, 80% appearing once. Study-wide points: Previous analysis showed most TCR beta V segments were productive about 87% or about 30% of the time.

Germline-derived CDR1 and CDR2 are SGDLS and YYNGEE. V shed 4 bases and J shed 0 bases, with 12 bases lying between them. This CDR3 contains 15 residues. This clone was seen a few times. Its antigen is not known. Specimen: PBMCs. The origin of this receptor is a man aged 25 to 40 in good health and CMV-seronegative. The gene calls are TRBV9 and TRBJ2-3; no clear D gene. The DNA for the CDR3 is TGTGCCAGCAGCACATCGGAGTCTAGCACAGATACGCAGTATTTT. Its translation is CASSTSESSTDTQYF.